The 8 T cell receptor beta chains in this list originate from one sample, sequenced in a study of cytomegalovirus exposure and HLA in healthy donors. PCR involved 60 Vbeta and 13 Jbeta primers. This table comes from immunoSEQ multiplex PCR, and its TCRdb copy is limited to in-frame clones, with some not included. The repertoire holds a few hundred thousand clones, with about four fifths as singletons. The sample was PBMCs. All receptors derive from a girl between 2 and 10 years old in good health and CMV-seronegative.

The chain combines TRBV19 with TRBJ2-7; TRBD2 matches 8 bases. The CDR3 totals 15 residues. J gave up 0 bases and V 3 bases, and 4 bases lay outside the gene matches. The germline V gene encodes CDR1 LNHDA and CDR2 SQIVND (reference sequence). CDR3 amino acids: CASSILAGNSYEQYF. The CDR3 nucleotides are TGTGCCAGTAGTATCCTAGCGGGTAACTCCTACGAGCAGTACTTC.

V gene TRBV11-3 combines with J gene TRBJ2-2; TRBD2 agrees at 8 bases. Germline lookup yields CDR1 SGHNT and CDR2 YENEEA. V was clipped by 0 bases and J by 6 bases; unmatched bases: 18. This CDR3 is 20 amino acids long. CDR3 sequence reads: CASSLDCYEWGLVESGELFF. DNA for the CDR3: TGTGCCAGCAGCTTAGATTGCTATGAGTGGGGACTAGTCGAGTCCGGGGAGCTGTTTTTT.

In this sample, this clone turned up a few times. The rearrangement joins TRBV5-1 to TRBJ2-2; TRBD2 matches at 8 bases. Germline V gene lookup returns CDR1 SGHRS and CDR2 YFSETQ. The CDR3 sequence is 21 residues long. Germline trimming cut 4 bases from V and 3 bases from J; bases unmatched to any gene: 23. CDR3 nucleotide sequence: TGCGCCAGCAGCCGTTACGGGACGACCGCACGGGGGGGGTCGGACACCGGGGAGCTGTTTTTT. As protein: CASSRYGTTARGGSDTGELFF.

The chain employs TRBV4-1 and TRBJ1-1; D is undetermined. The CDR3 extends over 13 amino acids. CDR1 and CDR2 from the germline V gene are MGHRA and YSYEKL. V was pared by 2 bases and J by 1 base, with 5 bases between. DNA of the CDR3: TGCGCCAGCAGCCAACAGAAGAACACTGAAGCTTTCTTT. Translating it yields CASSQQKNTEAFF.

The chain has TRBV6-1 and TRBJ2-2; 8 bases fit TRBD1. Germline V gives CDR1 MNHNS, CDR2 SASEGT. V lost 5 bases, J lost 6 bases, and 11 bases stayed unmatched. The CDR3 loop spans 16 amino acids. CDR3 sequence (DNA): TGTGCCAGCAGTCAAGGACAGGGCGAGGGAGCCGGGGAGCTGTTTTTT. This encodes CASSQGQGEGAGELFF.

This rearrangement joins TRBV5-4 to TRBJ2-7; D uncertain. The length of the CDR3 is 12 residues. Trimming cost V 7 bases and J 3 bases, with 11 bases left between them. Germline CDR1 and CDR2: SGHNT and YYREEE (reference sequence). The CDR3 DNA follows: TGTGCCAGCGCTGAGGTGGGCTACGAGCAGTACTTC. This encodes CASAEVGYEQYF.

The chain links TRBV10-1 to TRBJ2-5; possibly TRBD1 for D (5 bases). The germline gives CDR1 WNHNN, CDR2 SYGVQD (reference sequence). The CDR3 is 12 residues long. Trimming removed 10 bases at V and 5 bases at J, with 14 bases between. CDR3 sequence reads: CATKRKGETQYF. As DNA, the CDR3 is TGCGCCACAAAAAGAAAGGGGGAGACCCAGTACTTC.

The rearrangement links TRBV5-1 to TRBJ2-7; 8 positions match TRBD1. The CDR3 runs to 15 residues. CDR1 SGHRS and CDR2 YFSETQ come from the germline V gene. Trimming cost V 4 bases and J 5 bases; bases outside gene matches: 11. CDR3 DNA: TGCGCCAGCAGCCCGATGACAGGGGAAGTAAACGAGCAGTACTTC. Protein: CASSPMTGEVNEQYF. The full variable domain, with the rest looked up from reference TRBV5-1 and TRBJ2-7, is KAGVTQTPRYLIKTRGQQVTLSCSPISGHRSVSWYQQTPGQGLQFLFEYFSETQRNKGNFPGRFSGRQFSNSRSEMNVSTLELGDSALYLCASSPMTGEVNEQYFGPGTRLTVT.